The present T cell receptor (beta chain) was sequenced within a study of CD8+ T cells in alopecia areata. Study-level findings and limits: Normal skin's resident alphabeta T cells are sequenced alongside lesional scalp T cells.

Extraction and reverse transcription of RNA yielded cDNA as the sequencing template. Data came from immunoSEQ multiplex PCR; TCRdb stores just in-frame clones and leaves some out. Of around 190,000 clones in the sample, 64% were seen once. A note on this clone: The target antigen is unknown.

Deletions cut 8 bases from V and 0 bases from J, with 11 bases between. This CDR3 contains 13 residues. Germline V gene sequence: CDR1 MNHEY, CDR2 SVGAGI. Stated treatment: oral pan-JAK inhibitor, 5-10 mg twice daily. Specimen: CD4+ T cells sorted from blood, collected at approximately week 50, from a patient treated with tofacitinib. The chain is built from TRBV6-5 and TRBJ2-7, with unresolved D. This TCR derives from a human donor with alopecia areata. Here the CDR3 reads CASGPGPSYEQYF. DNA for the CDR3: TGTGCCAGCGGTCCCGGGCCCTCCTACGAGCAGTACTTC.